This T cell receptor (beta chain) was identified in a study of blood T cell repertoires in COVID-19. The wider study: Collection of acute and convalescent COVID-19 samples took place in the United States, Italy and Spain. In each case, the material was cDNA or gDNA derived from T cells, B-cell-depleted T cells, or PBMCs.

Authors' data handling: Nucleated cell counts were estimated from reference gene primer amplification. Sequenced by immunoSEQ multiplex PCR; TCRdb stores in-frame clones only, minus some. The V and J calls and clone size were taken over from that table, and D and trimming were inferred from the DNA. Among about 170,000 clones listed, around 82% were seen once. The specimen sequenced was peripheral blood. The receptor's source is an elderly woman with acute or convalescent COVID-19.

CDR3 loop: CASSLDRAIYGYTF. As DNA, the CDR3 is TGTGCCAGCAGTTTGGACAGGGCTATTTATGGCTACACCTTC. The genes are TRBV28 and TRBJ1-2, with TRBD1 identical over 8 bases. The junction had 5 bases not matched to a gene; V was cut back by 3 bases and J by 5 bases. Germline loops: CDR1 MDHEN, CDR2 SYDVKM. The length of the CDR3 is 14 residues.